One sample yielded the 29 T cell receptor beta chains listed below, sequenced in a study of blood T cell repertoires in COVID-19. Data came from immunoSEQ multiplex PCR; TCRdb stores just in-frame clones and leaves some out. The table shows under 300,000 clones, with 75% to 95% occurring only once. Input material: PBMCs or T cells enriched from blood (not recorded which). These receptors were taken from a young woman who had recovered from COVID-19.

The V gene is TRBV28, the J gene TRBJ1-4; D possibly corresponds to TRBD1 (6 bases). Trimming took 1 base from V and 2 from J, leaving 11 bases between them. The germline V gene encodes CDR1 MDHEN and CDR2 SYDVKM. This CDR3 spans 16 amino acids. CDR3 bases: TGTGCCAGCAGTTTATTCCAGGGGTCCACTAATGAAAAACTGTTTTTT. Translated, it gives CASSLFQGSTNEKLFF.

This clone was recorded once. This sequence joins TRBV4-1 and TRBJ2-3; D unresolved. V lost 3 bases to trimming and J lost 6 bases, with 4 bases between them. Germline CDR1 is MGHRA and CDR2 is YSYEKL. The CDR3 consists of 11 residues. CDR3 in DNA: TGCGCCAGCAGCCACCGTGATACGCAGTATTTT. Translating it yields CASSHRDTQYF.

This clone was observed a few times. The chain carries TRBV10-1 and TRBJ2-1; tentative D call: TRBD1 (5 bases). Trimming took off 0 bases at V and 10 bases at J, with 19 bases between the two ends. Germline lookup yields CDR1 WNHNN and CDR2 SYGVQD (reference sequence). The CDR3 is made up of 16 amino acids. CDR3 DNA sequence: TGCGCCAGCAGTGAGTCAATAGGGGTCGCATCAGGGGAGCAGTTCTTC. Translated, it gives CASSESIGVASGEQFF.

V gene TRBV6-5 combines with J gene TRBJ1-2; maybe TRBD1 (5 bases). The germline V and J ends were trimmed by 2 bases and 5 bases, with 12 bases remaining between them. CDR1 and CDR2 from the germline V gene are MNHEY and SVGAGI. There are 14 residues in the CDR3. CDR3 in DNA: TGTGCCAGCAGTTACGGGGGGTCGGGGTATGGCTACACCTTC. It is translated as CASSYGGSGYGYTF.

The chain combines TRBV7-9 with TRBJ1-2; D gene unclear. The ends were cut back, 8 bases at V and 2 bases at J, with 15 bases in the middle. Per the germline V gene, CDR1 is SEHNR and CDR2 is FQNEAQ (reference sequence). CDR3 length: 14 amino acids. CDR3 DNA sequence: TGTGCCAGCGGCGGATTTCAGCCAAACTATGGCTACACCTTC. Translating it yields CASGGFQPNYGYTF.

The chain combines TRBV19 with TRBJ1-2; D not resolved. CDR1 is LNHDA, CDR2 SQIVND, per germline (reference sequence). The CDR3 consists of 13 residues. With 4 bases removed from V and 8 bases from J, the gap between germline ends came to 14 bases. CDR3 amino acids: CASSTMTGGGYTF. The CDR3 DNA reads as TGTGCCAGTAGTACCATGACGGGCGGGGGCTACACCTTC.

The chain is built from TRBV28 and TRBJ1-4; 9 nucleotides line up with TRBD1. CDR1 is MDHEN, CDR2 SYDVKM, per germline. With 6 bases clipped from V and 5 bases from J, the junction kept 4 bases outside the gene matches. The CDR3 is 14 amino acids. This chain's CDR3 is CASSPQGANEKLFF. DNA for the CDR3: TGTGCCAGCAGCCCACAGGGGGCAAATGAAAAACTGTTTTTT.

The chain employs TRBV15 and TRBJ2-3; 7 nucleotides line up with TRBD2. The CDR3 totals 16 residues. V was clipped by 6 bases and J by 1 base; unmatched bases: 10. CDR1 and CDR2 from the germline V gene are LNHNV and YYDKDF (reference sequence). The CDR3 region has the DNA TGTGCCACCAGGTCTTCGAGAACTAGCGGCACAGATACGCAGTATTTT. This gives the protein CATRSSRTSGTDTQYF.

The V and J genes are TRBV5-6 and TRBJ1-2; the D gene is possibly TRBD1 (5 bases). Germline CDR1 SGHDT, CDR2 YYEEEE. The CDR3 runs to 16 residues. The germline V and J ends were trimmed by 5 bases and 0 bases, with 17 bases remaining between them. The CDR3 loop reads CASSWLVGEANYGYTF. The CDR3 region has the DNA TGTGCCAGCAGTTGGTTGGTGGGGGAGGCTAACTATGGCTACACCTTC.

V gene TRBV10-3 combines with J gene TRBJ2-1; 15 positions agree with TRBD2. CDR1 is ENHRY, CDR2 SYGVKD, per germline. The V gene end was trimmed by 5 bases and the J gene end by 7 bases; junction bases not matched to a gene: 12. The CDR3 is 18 residues long. CDR3 coding DNA: TGTGCCATCAGTCGGACTAGCGGGAGGGCCGAGTATTTAAATGAGCAGTTCTTC. Translated: CAISRTSGRAEYLNEQFF.

The chain's CDR3 is CASSTGQGDSPLHF. The CDR3 DNA reads TGTGCCAGCAGCACGGGACAGGGGGATTCACCCCTCCACTTT. The chain is built from TRBV7-3 and TRBJ1-6; 11 nucleotides line up with TRBD1. J gave up 8 bases and V 5 bases, and 2 bases lay outside the gene matches. The CDR3 is 14 residues long. Germline CDR1 reads SGHTA; CDR2 reads FQGTGA.

The sample holds a few counts of this clone. The chain uses TRBV11-3 and TRBJ2-2, with D possibly TRBD2 on 5 matching bases. V lost 4 bases and J lost 7, with 22 bases in between. The CDR3 totals 17 residues. Germline CDR1 reads SGHNT; CDR2 reads YENEEA. The CDR3 region is CASSSINRPAGVGELFF. CDR3 in DNA: TGTGCCAGCAGCTCCATAAACCGACCAGCCGGGGTCGGGGAGCTGTTTTTT.

The chain joins TRBV11-3 to TRBJ1-6; D not resolved. V dropped 5 bases and J dropped 6 bases, with 11 bases sitting between them. CDR1 is SGHNT, CDR2 YENEEA, per germline. CDR3 size: 14 residues. CDR3 in amino acids: CASSGVLGNSPLHF. DNA for the CDR3: TGTGCCAGCAGCGGGGTACTAGGTAATTCACCCCTCCACTTT.

The rearrangement joins TRBV4-1 to TRBJ2-5; D might be TRBD1 (6 bases). Germline V gene data show CDR1 as MGHRA and CDR2 as YSYEKL. Deletions cut 3 bases from V and 9 bases from J, with 23 bases between. The CDR3 runs to 16 residues. The CDR3 is CASSQPERQAHGAQYF. The CDR3 DNA sequence: TGCGCCAGCAGCCAGCCCGAACGACAGGCCCACGGGGCCCAGTACTTC.

The chain is built from TRBV29-1 and TRBJ2-1; TRBD2 matches at 12 bases. This CDR3 is 16 amino acids long. With 0 bases clipped from V and 4 bases from J, the junction kept 4 bases outside the gene matches. The V gene's germline CDR1 is SQVTM and CDR2 ANQGSEA. In DNA, the CDR3 is TGCAGCGTTGAAGACCGAGGACTAGCGGGATACAATGAGCAGTTCTTC. Amino acid sequence: CSVEDRGLAGYNEQFF.

This clone has a single count. The chain recombines TRBV3-1 (or the pseudogene TRBV3-2) with TRBJ1-1, with D tentatively TRBD1 (5 bases). CDR1 LGHDT and CDR2 YNNKEL come from the germline V gene (reference sequence). V lost 4 bases and J lost 10, with 22 bases in between. The CDR3 has 15 residues. The CDR3 DNA reads TGTGCCAGCAGCCTGAAATCCGGGACTCTAACGCGAGCTTTCTTT. Its protein product is CASSLKSGTLTRAFF.

DNA of the CDR3: TGTTGGGGGAGGCTACCGAACACTGAAGCTTTCTTT. This translates into CWGRLPNTEAFF. The chain combines TRBV6-9 with TRBJ1-1; TRBD1 is a possible D gene (5 bases). The germline gives CDR1 MNHGY, CDR2 SVAAGI. This CDR3 spans 12 amino acids.

V is TRBV5-1 and J is TRBJ2-1; D is possibly TRBD1 (6 bases). The CDR3 consists of 17 residues. CDR1 is SGHRS and CDR2 is YFSETQ in the germline V gene. V was clipped by 0 bases and J by 0 bases, with 13 bases between them. Written as DNA, the CDR3 is TGCGCCAGCAGCTTGGTTTGGGGGCCCAGCTCCTACAATGAGCAGTTCTTC. It specifies CASSLVWGPSSYNEQFF.

The rearrangement links TRBV5-5 to TRBJ2-7; 12 bases agree with TRBD1. This CDR3 is built from 15 residues. Looked up from germline, CDR1 is SGHKS and CDR2 is YYEKEE (reference sequence). Germline trimming cut 6 bases from V and 7 bases from J; bases unmatched to any gene: 11. The CDR3: CASNPTGTGGREQYF. In nucleotides, the CDR3 is TGTGCCAGCAACCCAACCGGGACAGGGGGCAGGGAGCAGTACTTC.

V gene TRBV5-1 combines with J gene TRBJ1-2; 11 bases match TRBD1. The CDR3 length is 15 residues. Germline loops: CDR1 SGHRS, CDR2 YFSETQ. The junction had 7 bases not matched to a gene; V was cut back by 2 bases and J by 7 bases. CDR3 amino acids: CASSFSGQGAGGYTF. The DNA for the CDR3 is TGCGCCAGCAGCTTTTCTGGACAGGGGGCAGGTGGCTACACCTTC.

This chain links TRBV11-2 with TRBJ1-1, with a weak D call TRBD1 (6 bases). The CDR3 has 13 amino acids. Germline loops: CDR1 SGHAT, CDR2 FQNNGV. V was pared by 11 bases and J by 1 base, with 14 bases between. The CDR3 protein is CAGGGRQNTEAFF. Written as DNA, the CDR3 is TGTGCCGGGGGGGGCCGACAGAACACTGAAGCTTTCTTT.

This clone appeared once. The rearrangement joins TRBV18 to TRBJ2-1, with 14 positions matching TRBD2. The CDR3 contains 16 residues. The germline V gene has CDR1 KGHSH and CDR2 LQKENI. The J segment lost 7 bases and the V segment lost 1 base, leaving 3 bases of the junction unmatched. In nucleotides, the CDR3 is TGTGCCAGCTCACCACGTGGGACTAGCGGGAGTAATGAGCAGTTCTTC. Its protein is CASSPRGTSGSNEQFF.

J is TRBJ2-3 and V is TRBV7-2; perhaps TRBD2 as D (6 bases). The V end lost 6 bases, the J end lost 10 bases, and 23 bases lay between the germline ends. The CDR3 runs 15 residues. In germline, CDR1 is SGHTA, CDR2 FQGNSA. The CDR3: CASSSGLLGGGAQYF. The DNA of the CDR3 is TGTGCCAGCAGTTCCGGACTGTTGGGTGGCGGGGCGCAGTATTTT.

The chain links TRBV12-3 or TRBV12-4 to TRBJ1-2; D gene unclear. V shed 6 bases and J shed 4 bases, with 6 bases lying between them. The CDR3 loop spans 11 amino acids. The CDR3 nucleotides are TGTGCCAGCAGGGGCCCCTATGGCTACACCTTC. Its protein product is CASRGPYGYTF.

The table lists this clone with a count of one. The chain combines TRBV4-2 with TRBJ1-5, with unresolved D. V was cut by 1 base and J by 6 bases, with 19 bases left in between. Germline lookup yields CDR1 LGHNA and CDR2 YNFKEQ. CDR3 length equals 17 residues. DNA of the CDR3: TGTGCCAGCAGCCAAGTGGGAGTCTCCTCCGGCGGTCAGCCCCAGCATTTT. Translation: CASSQVGVSSGGQPQHF.

The chain couples TRBV5-1 to TRBJ1-1; 9 bases match TRBD1. The CDR3 sequence is 15 residues long. CDR1 is SGHRS and CDR2 is YFSETQ in the germline V gene. The J segment lost 5 bases and the V segment lost 3 bases, leaving 8 bases of the junction unmatched. DNA for the CDR3: TGCGCCAGCAGCTCCACACAGGGGGCTGGAACTGAAGCTTTCTTT. It specifies CASSSTQGAGTEAFF.

The chain couples TRBV11-3 to TRBJ2-7; 8 positions match TRBD2. V gave up 5 bases and J gave up 0 bases; unmatched junction bases: 6. The CDR3 contains 15 residues. Germline V gene data show CDR1 as SGHNT and CDR2 as YENEEA. The DNA for the CDR3 is TGTGCCAGCAGCCCCGGGGGGGGAATCTCCTACGAGCAGTACTTC. Translated: CASSPGGGISYEQYF.

J is TRBJ1-4 and V is TRBV9, with 7 bases identical to TRBD1. The CDR3 is made up of 16 amino acids. The V segment lost 0 bases and the J segment 5 bases; nucleotides outside the gene matches: 7. Germline V gene sequence: CDR1 SGDLS, CDR2 YYNGEE. The DNA for the CDR3 is TGTGCCAGCAGCGTAGCTGCAGGGACAGCAAATGAAAAACTGTTTTTT. It codes for CASSVAAGTANEKLFF.

The V call is TRBV2, the J call TRBJ2-3, with TRBD2 matching 9 bases. V trimming: 6 bases; J trimming: 2 bases; junction bases outside the gene matches: 3. This CDR3 region has 14 residues. The germline V gene encodes CDR1 SNHLY and CDR2 FYNNEI. The CDR3 here is CASRRGLATDTQYF. CDR3 nucleotide sequence: TGTGCCAGCAGGCGGGGACTAGCCACAGATACGCAGTATTTT.